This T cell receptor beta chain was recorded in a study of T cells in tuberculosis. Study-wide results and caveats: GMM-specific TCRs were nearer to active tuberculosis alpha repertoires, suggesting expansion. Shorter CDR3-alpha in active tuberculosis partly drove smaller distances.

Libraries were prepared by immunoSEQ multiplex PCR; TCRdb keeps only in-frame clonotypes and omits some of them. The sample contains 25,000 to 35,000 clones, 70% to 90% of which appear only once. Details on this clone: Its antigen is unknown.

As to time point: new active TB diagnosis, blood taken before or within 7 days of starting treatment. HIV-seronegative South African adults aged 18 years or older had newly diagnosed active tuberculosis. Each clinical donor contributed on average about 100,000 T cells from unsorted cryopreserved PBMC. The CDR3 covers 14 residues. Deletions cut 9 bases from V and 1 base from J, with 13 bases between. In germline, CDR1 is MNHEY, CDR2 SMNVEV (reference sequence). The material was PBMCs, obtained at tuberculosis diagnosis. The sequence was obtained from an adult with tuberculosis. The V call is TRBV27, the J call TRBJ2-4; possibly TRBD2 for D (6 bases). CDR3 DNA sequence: TGTGCCAGGATAGCGGTTTTTGCCAAAAACATTCAGTACTTC. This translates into CARIAVFAKNIQYF.